The clone carrying this T cell receptor (beta chain) was seen many times. The target antigen is unknown. The authors made TCR cDNA by 5'RACE template switching, adding a universal primer site and UMIs. Each CDR3 protein is one row after TCRdb ran MiXCR on the 5' RACE reads. The sample includes some 200,000 distinct CDR3 sequences, 11% seen only once; the top ten take less than 40%. Germline values: CDR1 SEHNR, CDR2 FQNEAQ (reference sequence). With V trimmed by 4 bases and J by 4 bases, 8 bases remained unmatched. The CDR3 is made up of 16 amino acids. The sample is drawn from a study of T cells after yellow fever vaccination. The study, taken as a whole, reports: Clones that expanded after primary vaccination mostly reappeared after the booster (around 96% CD4, 80% to 90% CD8). Overall, a small share of clonotypes was seen in both CD4 and CD8 compartments. Compared with primary, the secondary response was weaker and peaked at day 5, not 15.

Sequencing was performed on CD8+ T cells sorted from PBMCs, taken 15 days after the yellow fever booster vaccination. The V and J genes are TRBV7-9 and TRBJ2-2; 8 bases are shared with TRBD2. The receptor comes from a man between 18 and 29 years old who received the YFV17D yellow fever vaccine. CDR3 nucleotides: TGTGCCAGCAGCTGGAGAGACCGGGAGGGCACCGGGGAGCTGTTTTTT. As protein: CASSWRDREGTGELFF.